One sample yielded the 24 T cell receptor beta chains listed below, sequenced in a study of T cell responses to AZD1222 COVID-19 vaccine. TCRdb keeps only in-frame clones here, not all; method: immunoSEQ multiplex PCR. In the table there are 90,000 to 110,000 clones, around 87% of which are singletons. Here the sequenced sample was peripheral blood, taken 28 days after the second AZD1222 dose. Every receptor here comes from an adult who received the AZD1222 COVID-19 vaccine.

The chain is built from TRBV9 and TRBJ2-7, with 7 positions matching TRBD1. Germline V CDR1 and CDR2: SGDLS, YYNGEE. The CDR3 loop spans 14 amino acids. V was pared by 4 bases and J by 5 bases, with 9 bases of the junction left unmatched. The CDR3 DNA reads as TGTGCCAGCAGCCCCGGGACAGCCCCCCACGAGCAGTACTTC. Residues: CASSPGTAPHEQYF.

As DNA, the CDR3 is TGTGCCAGCAGTTACTCTAGCTCTGGGGCCAACGTCCTGACTTTC. Residues: CASSYSSSGANVLTF. The J gene is TRBJ2-6, the V gene TRBV6-5; D gene ambiguous. Germline loops: CDR1 MNHEY, CDR2 SVGAGI. The V end was cut by 0 bases, the J end by 0 bases, with 3 bases between. This CDR3 contains 15 residues.

The chain recombines TRBV9 with TRBJ2-2; perhaps TRBD2 as D (5 bases). Germline V gene data show CDR1 as SGDLS and CDR2 as YYNGEE. V lost 3 bases, J lost 6 bases, and 12 bases lay in between. The CDR3 is 14 residues long. Written as DNA, the CDR3 is TGTGCCAGCAGCGAGCTAGCAGGCGCCGGGGAGCTGTTTTTT. Its translation: CASSELAGAGELFF.

The genes are TRBV2 and TRBJ1-2; D unclear. Between the trimmed V and J ends, which lost 4 bases and 4 bases, there was a span of 10 bases. The CDR3 totals 13 residues. The germline gives CDR1 SNHLY, CDR2 FYNNEI. The CDR3 loop is CASSVRGSYGYTF. For the CDR3, the DNA is TGTGCCAGCAGTGTTCGGGGTAGCTATGGCTACACCTTC.

The V call is TRBV5-1, the J call TRBJ1-1; D might be TRBD1 (5 bases). Trimming stripped 3 bases from V and 1 base from J, with 7 bases between. Germline CDR1 SGHRS, CDR2 YFSETQ. The CDR3 length is 13 residues. The CDR3 nucleotides read TGCGCCAGCAGCTCAGGACAGAACACTGAAGCTTTCTTT. Amino acids: CASSSGQNTEAFF.

Concerning this clone: Other DNA sequences within the sample encode an identical CDR3. The chain carries TRBV18 and TRBJ1-5; D gene unclear. Per the germline V gene, CDR1 is KGHSH and CDR2 is LQKENI. This CDR3 is 13 amino acids long. V lost 2 bases, J lost 4 bases, and 6 bases lay in between. The CDR3 loop is CASSPGENQPQHF. The CDR3 DNA follows: TGTGCCAGCTCACCAGGGGAGAATCAGCCCCAGCATTTT.

This clone was counted a single time. The chain joins TRBV27 to TRBJ2-1; 13 nucleotides match TRBD2. The CDR3 consists of 19 residues. J lost 7 bases, V lost 4 bases, and 16 bases had no gene match. Germline V gives CDR1 MNHEY, CDR2 SMNVEV (reference sequence). The CDR3 coding sequence is TGTGCCAGCAGTTCCCTCACTAGCGGGGGGGCGGGCGGTCGGAATGAGCAGTTCTTC. This gives the protein CASSSLTSGGAGGRNEQFF.

The chain has TRBV4-2 and TRBJ1-5, with TRBD1 as a possible D gene (5 bases). V lost 0 bases and J 4 bases, leaving 13 bases between the germline ends. The CDR3 spans 16 residues. CDR1 is LGHNA, CDR2 YNFKEQ, per germline. The CDR3 sequence: CASSQDPGGQNQPQHF. CDR3 sequence (DNA): TGTGCCAGCAGCCAAGATCCGGGGGGTCAAAATCAGCCCCAGCATTTT.

This chain joins TRBV27 and TRBJ2-1; D not certain. The CDR3 has 13 amino acids. Germline values: CDR1 MNHEY, CDR2 SMNVEV (reference sequence). The V and J ends lost 3 bases and 7 bases respectively, with 10 bases between them. CDR3 nucleotide sequence: TGTGCCAGCAGTTTTTCACAGCTTAATGAGCAGTTCTTC. Translation: CASSFSQLNEQFF.

This rearrangement joins TRBV5-1 to TRBJ2-1, with 10 bases matching TRBD2. The V gene's germline CDR1 is SGHRS and CDR2 YFSETQ. V gave up 6 bases and J gave up 5 bases; unmatched junction bases: 8. This CDR3 has 15 residues. The CDR3 nucleotides are TGCGCCAGCAATTTAGCGGGGGGCCGAAACAATGAGCAGTTCTTC. Translated, it gives CASNLAGGRNNEQFF.

The chain couples TRBV19 to TRBJ1-5; D call uncertain. Germline CDR1 is LNHDA and CDR2 is SQIVND (reference sequence). Trimming cost V 3 bases and J 5 bases, with 11 bases left between them. CDR3 length equals 14 residues. In nucleotides, the CDR3 is TGTGCCAGTAGTATTTCGACGGAAGATCAGCCCCAGCATTTT. This encodes CASSISTEDQPQHF.

V and J are TRBV3-1 (or the pseudogene TRBV3-2) and TRBJ1-2, with D possibly TRBD1 on 5 matching bases. Trimming shortened V by 3 bases and J by 3 bases, and 11 bases separated the two germline ends. The CDR3 runs 14 residues. The germline gives CDR1 LGHDT, CDR2 YNNKEL (reference sequence). For the CDR3, the DNA is TGTGCCAGCAGCCATATCGCAGGGTACTATGGCTACACCTTC. Translation: CASSHIAGYYGYTF.

CDR3 nucleotide sequence: TGTGCCAGCAGCGAAGGGCCGGGATCCTACAATGAGCAGTTCTTC. This translates into CASSEGPGSYNEQFF. J is TRBJ2-1 and V is TRBV7-2, with D possibly TRBD2 on 5 matching bases. Germline assignment: CDR1 SGHTA and CDR2 FQGNSA. The CDR3 spans 15 residues. The V end lost 5 bases, the J end lost 1 base, and 12 bases lay between the germline ends.

The rearrangement uses TRBV5-1 and TRBJ2-3; D is undetermined. Germline-derived CDR1 and CDR2 are SGHRS and YFSETQ. V shed 4 bases and J shed 4 bases, with 13 bases lying between them. This CDR3 has 14 amino acids. CDR3 residues: CASSGPASADTQYF. The CDR3 nucleotides read TGCGCCAGCAGCGGTCCGGCCAGTGCAGATACGCAGTATTTT.

J is TRBJ2-4 and V is TRBV5-6, with D uncertain. V was shortened by 0 bases and J by 2 bases, with 9 bases between the two germline ends. Germline-derived CDR1 and CDR2 are SGHDT and YYEEEE. The CDR3 totals 15 residues. CDR3 sequence: CASSLGLGSKNIQYF. Written as DNA, the CDR3 is TGTGCCAGCAGCTTGGGATTAGGGTCCAAAAACATTCAGTACTTC.

This sequence joins TRBV5-1 and TRBJ2-2; 9 bases match TRBD1. From germline, CDR1 is SGHRS and CDR2 YFSETQ. The CDR3 covers 18 residues. Unmatched junction bases numbered 14, after V lost 2 bases and J lost 6 bases. CDR3: CASSFGLLTDRGAGELFF. The CDR3 DNA sequence: TGCGCCAGCAGCTTTGGCCTGCTAACGGACAGGGGAGCCGGGGAGCTGTTTTTT.

The chain joins TRBV3-1 (or the pseudogene TRBV3-2) to TRBJ1-6, with D unresolved. This CDR3 has 12 amino acids. Trimming left V 3 bases short and J 9 bases short, with 6 bases between. Germline assignment: CDR1 LGHDT and CDR2 YNNKEL (reference sequence). CDR3 loop: CASSQRSSPLHF. CDR3 DNA: TGTGCCAGCAGCCAGAGGAGTTCACCCCTCCACTTT.

CDR3 in DNA: TGTGCCAGCACCCCTAGGATCGGTCGGACAGGGGGCCGTTATAGCAATCAGCCCCAGCATTTT. As protein: CASTPRIGRTGGRYSNQPQHF. The V gene is TRBV6-2 or TRBV6-3, the J gene TRBJ1-5, with 11 bases lining up with TRBD1. V trimming: 7 bases; J trimming: 0 bases; junction bases outside the gene matches: 20. CDR3 length: 21 amino acids. Germline CDR1 MNHEY, CDR2 SVGEGT.

The J gene is TRBJ2-1, the V gene TRBV7-9, with a tentative D call TRBD1 (6 bases). The CDR3 is 11 residues long. V lost 6 bases and J lost 15, with 15 bases in between. CDR1 and CDR2 (germline): SEHNR, FQNEAQ (reference sequence). DNA of the CDR3: TGTGCCAGCAGTAGCAGACAGGCCCCGTTCTTC. It translates to CASSSRQAPFF.

The chain is built from TRBV28 and TRBJ2-3; D possibly uses TRBD1 or TRBD2 (5 bases each). In germline, CDR1 is MDHEN, CDR2 SYDVKM. The CDR3 sequence is 10 residues long. V lost 8 bases, J lost 14 bases, and 14 bases lay in between. In DNA form, the CDR3 reads TGTGCCAGCCAGCTCGGGGCCCGGTATTTT. Translating gives CASQLGARYF.

The J gene is TRBJ1-1, the V gene TRBV4-2; D call uncertain. V was shortened by 5 bases and J by 0 bases, with 7 bases between the two germline ends. CDR1 and CDR2 from the germline V gene are LGHNA and YNFKEQ. The CDR3 is made up of 13 amino acids. DNA of the CDR3: TGTGCCAGCAGCTCCCGTTTGAACACTGAAGCTTTCTTT. As protein: CASSSRLNTEAFF.

V gene TRBV11-1 combines with J gene TRBJ2-7; D may be TRBD1 (5 bases). V shed 4 bases and J shed 2 bases, with 9 bases lying between them. The CDR3 extends over 13 amino acids. Germline CDR1 SGHAT, CDR2 FQDESV (reference sequence). Here the CDR3 reads CASSYDRPYEQYF. DNA of the CDR3: TGTGCCAGCAGCTATGACAGACCCTACGAGCAGTACTTC.

The CDR3 DNA follows: TGTGCCAGCAGCTTCACTGGGATGGGCACCGGGGAGCTGTTTTTT. Translation gives CASSFTGMGTGELFF. The rearrangement joins TRBV6-2 or TRBV6-3 to TRBJ2-2; D ambiguous. Germline CDR1 reads MNHEY; CDR2 reads SVGEGT. The length of the CDR3 is 15 residues. V was cut by 6 bases and J by 4 bases, with 15 bases left in between.

The chain recombines TRBV30 with TRBJ2-1, with a possible D match to TRBD2 (6 bases). The CDR3 is made up of 17 amino acids. V lost 1 base, J lost 0 bases, and 16 bases lay in between. From germline, CDR1 is GTSNPN and CDR2 SVGIG (reference sequence). The CDR3 coding sequence is TGTGCCTGGAGTGACGATCTCGGGACTCTCTCCTACAATGAGCAGTTCTTC. Its translation is CAWSDDLGTLSYNEQFF.